These T cell receptor beta chains were read from a single sample in a study of identical twins. TCRdb used MiXCR to reprocess the 5' RACE reads, holding one entry per CDR3 protein. Here the sample spans fewer than 250,000 distinct CDR3 sequences, 7.5% being singletons. These data also formed part of another study, on yellow fever vaccine responses in identical twins.

Sequences were obtained from memory (CD45RO+) T cells sorted from blood. The receptors originated from a young woman in good health. Each CDR3 is given with its conserved first and last residue. A D gene is named only where the DNA matches it firmly. Expanded clones are given a class, and other clones once, few, many or no size at all.

>TRBJ2-6|TRBV15|NA|few
TGTGCCACCAGCAGGGATATATCTGGGGCCAACGTCCTGACTTTC
CATSRDISGANVLTF
>TRBJ2-2|TRBV5-1|TRBD2|NA
TGCGCCAGCAGCTTCCAGCCCCTAGCGGGGACGAACACCGGGGAGCTGTTTTTT
CASSFQPLAGTNTGELFF
>TRBJ2-1|TRBV27|NA|few
TGTGCCAGCAGCCGCCCATCCCTGGGAAATGAGCAGTTCTTC
CASSRPSLGNEQFF
>TRBJ2-7|TRBV14|NA|few
TGTGCCAGCAGCCAAGATTTCGGGGACCGGAGCTTCTTC
CASSQDFGDRSFF
>TRBJ2-1|TRBV5-1|TRBD2|NA
TGCGCCAGCAGGGCTAGCGGGGGAATAATTAGCTCCTACAATGAGCAGTTCTTC
CASRASGGIISSYNEQFF
>TRBJ2-1|TRBV25-1|TRBD2|few
TGTGCCAGCAGAGAGACTAGCGGGAGGGCTAGTCTGGACAATGAGCAGTTCTTC
CASRETSGRASLDNEQFF
>TRBJ2-7|TRBV29-1|TRBD1|many
TGCAGCGTAGGACAGGGGGGAACCTACGAGCAGTACTTC
CSVGQGGTYEQYF
>TRBJ2-1|TRBV19|TRBD2|NA
TGTGCCAGTACTTTATCTACGGGAGGTTACAATGAGCAGTTCTTC
CASTLSTGGYNEQFF
>TRBJ2-5|TRBV5-1|NA|NA
TGCGCCAGCAGCTTAGTCAGGGCCTCGCAGCAGCAAGAGACCCAGTACTTC
CASSLVRASQQQETQYF
>TRBJ1-5|TRBV7-9|TRBD1|many
TGTGCCAGCAGCCGGGACAGTTCTAAAGGGCAGCCCCAGCATTTT
CASSRDSSKGQPQHF
>TRBJ1-2|TRBV20-1|NA|NA
TGCAGTGCCCGTGTCCAAGACACCGACTATGGCTACACCTTC
CSARVQDTDYGYTF
>TRBJ1-2|TRBV2|NA|NA
TGTGCCAGCAGCGGTACAGGGAACTATGGCTACACCTTC
CASSGTGNYGYTF
>TRBJ2-3|TRBV10-3|NA|NA
TGTGCCATCGAGGGCGGGAACACAGATACGCAGTATTTT
CAIEGGNTDTQYF
>TRBJ2-3|TRBV28|NA|many
TGTGCCAGCAGCTCCAACTGGGGGGGGCGTACAGATACGCAGTATTTT
CASSSNWGGRTDTQYF
>TRBJ2-3|TRBV6-1|NA|NA
TGTGCCAGCAGGCCCAGCGACGGCACAGATACGCAGTATTTT
CASRPSDGTDTQYF
>TRBJ2-6|TRBV27|NA|NA
TGTGCCCTATGGAGGGGACAGCCATCTGGGGCCAACGTCCTGACTTTC
CALWRGQPSGANVLTF
>TRBJ2-2|TRBV6-1|NA|few
TGTGGCATCCAGACGACTAAGGTGGACACCGGGGAGCTGTTTTTT
CGIQTTKVDTGELFF
>TRBJ1-1|TRBV7-2|NA|few
TGTGCCAGCAGCCACTATCAGAACACTGAAGCTTTCTTT
CASSHYQNTEAFF
>TRBJ2-1|TRBV28|NA|many
TGTGCCAGCAGTCTCCAAAGACAGTACAATGAGCAGTTCTTC
CASSLQRQYNEQFF
>TRBJ2-7|TRBV27|NA|few
TGTGCCAGCAGTGTAGCCCGAGGACCAGGATACTACGAGCAGTACTTC
CASSVARGPGYYEQYF
>TRBJ2-3|TRBV2|TRBD2|few
TGTGCCAGCAGTGAGGGGCGGGGGGGCCTGTATACGCAGTATTTT
CASSEGRGGLYTQYF
>TRBJ2-2|TRBV24-1|TRBD2|few
TGTGCCACCAGCGGGGGGGGACTTACCGGGGAGCTGTTTTTT
CATSGGGLTGELFF
>TRBJ2-2|TRBV27|TRBD2|few
TGTGCCAGCAGTCCTCCTAGCGGGAGGAACACCGGGGAGCTGTTTTTT
CASSPPSGRNTGELFF